The 30 T cell receptor beta chains below come from one sample, sequenced in a study of CD4 T cells in relation to SARS-CoV-2 and coronaviruses. The unexposed donors gave CD4+ T cells in 2011-2018, prior to COVID-19. Isolation of CD4+ T cells took place after less than 11 days in culture. The antigens of these receptors remain unknown. Method: immunoSEQ multiplex PCR; TCRdb's copy keeps in-frame clones and lacks some. The table lists some 30,000 clones, nearly 80% of them singletons. The sample comprised CD4+ T cells from PBMCs, cultured in vitro. These receptors were obtained from a human donor in good health.

The chain uses TRBV10-1 and TRBJ2-1; D is unresolved. The germline V gene has CDR1 WNHNN and CDR2 SYGVQD (reference sequence). The CDR3 has 16 amino acids. The V gene lost 3 bases and the J gene lost 7 bases, with 19 bases spanning the gap. For the CDR3, the DNA is TGCGCCAGCAGTGAAGGTGGACCGACCCTCGGGAATGAGCAGTTCTTC. Translated: CASSEGGPTLGNEQFF.

The chain employs TRBV3-1 (or the pseudogene TRBV3-2) and TRBJ1-5; TRBD1 is a possible D gene (5 bases). Germline V gives CDR1 LGHDT, CDR2 YNNKEL (reference sequence). Deletions cut 3 bases from V and 7 bases from J, with 16 bases between. The CDR3 is made up of 15 amino acids. The CDR3 DNA sequence: TGTGCCAGCAGCCAGCAAACCGGGGGGGAACAGCCCCAGCATTTT. Its translation is CASSQQTGGEQPQHF.

This clone was counted a few times. V gene TRBV7-9 combines with J gene TRBJ1-2; the match to TRBD1 covers 7 bases. The CDR3 covers 14 residues. The ends lost 5 bases at V and 4 bases at J; junction bases unmatched: 7. CDR1 is SEHNR, CDR2 FQNEAQ, per germline (reference sequence). The CDR3 loop reads CASSPSDRAYGYTF. The CDR3 coding sequence is TGTGCCAGCAGCCCCTCCGACAGGGCCTATGGCTACACCTTC.

The chain has TRBV18 and TRBJ2-1; tentative D call: TRBD2 (5 bases). CDR3 length: 15 amino acids. Between the trimmed V and J ends, which lost 2 bases and 2 bases, there was a span of 10 bases. Germline V CDR1 and CDR2: KGHSH, LQKENI. The CDR3, as DNA: TGTGCCAGCTCACCAGAGGCGGGCACCTACAATGAGCAGTTCTTC. It encodes CASSPEAGTYNEQFF.

The gene calls are TRBV19 and TRBJ1-4, with D tentatively TRBD1 (6 bases). Trimming stripped 4 bases from V and 6 bases from J, with 15 bases between. CDR3 length: 15 residues. CDR1 and CDR2 (germline): LNHDA, SQIVND (reference sequence). CDR3 loop: CASSTPGRGDEKLFF. CDR3 bases: TGTGCCAGTAGTACCCCCGGGAGGGGGGATGAAAAACTGTTTTTT.

This chain joins TRBV2 and TRBJ2-7; no firm D call. CDR3 length equals 14 residues. Trimming removed 5 bases at V and 7 bases at J, with 18 bases between. Germline CDR1 and CDR2: SNHLY and FYNNEI. CDR3 residues: CASSLAETGREQYF. The CDR3 region has the DNA TGTGCCAGCAGTCTGGCGGAGACGGGTCGAGAGCAGTACTTC.

V usage is TRBV27 and J usage is TRBJ1-1; tentative D call: TRBD1 (6 bases). This CDR3 is 14 amino acids long. Germline lookup yields CDR1 MNHEY and CDR2 SMNVEV (reference sequence). Trimming removed 7 bases from V and 6 bases from J, with 18 bases in between. The CDR3 protein is CASTGLQGWSEAFF. In DNA, the CDR3 is TGTGCCAGCACCGGCCTACAGGGTTGGTCTGAAGCTTTCTTT.

This clone was seen more than once but under ten times. The chain couples TRBV11-3 to TRBJ1-1, with a tentative D call TRBD1 (5 bases). Germline V gives CDR1 SGHNT, CDR2 YENEEA. The V end lost 1 base, the J end lost 8 bases, and 14 bases lay between the germline ends. CDR3 length: 14 amino acids. CDR3 coding DNA: TGTGCCAGCAGCTTAGGGCAGGGTGCCGGCGAAGCTTTCTTT. It translates to CASSLGQGAGEAFF.

This clone was counted only a few times. The chain couples TRBV30 to TRBJ2-7; 9 positions agree with TRBD1. This CDR3 is 13 amino acids long. V lost 5 bases to trimming and J lost 5 bases; unmatched junction nucleotides: 7. The germline gives CDR1 GTSNPN, CDR2 SVGIG (reference sequence). In nucleotides, the CDR3 is TGTGCCTGGGTTGGACAGGGGATCCACGAGCAGTACTTC. Amino acid sequence: CAWVGQGIHEQYF.

The V call is TRBV7-2, the J call TRBJ2-5; D is unresolved. Germline CDR1 SGHTA, CDR2 FQGNSA. Trimming took 2 bases from V and 1 from J, leaving 5 bases between them. CDR3 length equals 13 residues. CDR3 loop: CASSLTFQETQYF. As DNA, the CDR3 is TGTGCCAGCAGCTTAACTTTCCAAGAGACCCAGTACTTC.

The chain has TRBV5-6 and TRBJ2-2; D is unresolved. This CDR3 spans 13 amino acids. V was pared by 2 bases and J by 3 bases, with 5 bases between. Looked up from germline, CDR1 is SGHDT and CDR2 is YYEEEE. CDR3 nucleotide sequence: TGTGCCAGCAGCTTTTGGGACACCGGGGAGCTGTTTTTT. Protein: CASSFWDTGELFF. Together with reference TRBV5-6 and TRBJ2-2, the CDR3 gives the full variable domain: DAGVTQSPTHLIKTRGQQVTLRCSPKSGHDTVSWYQQALGQGPQFIFQYYEEEERQRGNFPDRFSGHQFPNYSSELNVNALLLGDSALYLCASSFWDTGELFFGEGSRLTVL.

There are a few counts of this clone. The chain is built from TRBV7-3 and TRBJ2-1, with unresolved D. V was pared by 3 bases and J by 4 bases, with 10 bases between. Looked up from germline, CDR1 is SGHTA and CDR2 is FQGTGA. The CDR3 runs 14 residues. The DNA for the CDR3 is TGTGCCAGCAGCTTCGGCCTAGAATACAATGAGCAGTTCTTC. It is translated as CASSFGLEYNEQFF.

The V gene is TRBV7-8, the J gene TRBJ2-5; 7 nucleotides agree with TRBD1. Germline V gene data show CDR1 as SGHVS and CDR2 as FQNEAQ. This CDR3 has 14 amino acids. The V gene end was trimmed by 5 bases and the J gene end by 4 bases; junction bases not matched to a gene: 7. CDR3 sequence reads: CASSLRTGPETQYF. The CDR3 region has the DNA TGTGCCAGCAGCCTTCGGACAGGCCCAGAGACCCAGTACTTC.

The table lists this clone with a few counts. The chain uses TRBV7-3 and TRBJ1-5; no clear D. Trimming removed 5 bases at V and 3 bases at J, with 8 bases between. This CDR3 region has 13 residues. CDR1 SGHTA and CDR2 FQGTGA come from the germline V gene. CDR3 bases: TGTGCCAGCAGCCAAGGACCCAATCAGCCCCAGCATTTT. Its translation: CASSQGPNQPQHF.

This chain links TRBV21-1 with TRBJ2-1; the D call TRBD1 from the table was never checked on the DNA. TRBV21-1 has pseudogene status. This CDR3 is 15 amino acids long. CDR3 bases: TGTGCCAGCATGACGGGACAGTGGGTCTACAATGAGCAGTTCTTC. Translating it yields CASMTGQWVYNEQFF.

This CDR3 is CASTSGGNYGYTF. In DNA, the CDR3 is TGTGCCAGCACATCAGGGGGGAACTATGGCTACACCTTC. The chain couples TRBV9 to TRBJ1-2; 7 nucleotides agree with TRBD1. V trimming: 6 bases; J trimming: 2 bases; junction bases outside the gene matches: 4. The length of the CDR3 is 13 residues. The germline gives CDR1 SGDLS, CDR2 YYNGEE.

V gene TRBV7-3 combines with J gene TRBJ2-6, with unresolved D. The germline gives CDR1 SGHTA, CDR2 FQGTGA. CDR3 length: 15 amino acids. V was pared by 5 bases and J by 0 bases, with 8 bases between. The CDR3: CASSVTSSGANVLTF. For the CDR3, the DNA is TGTGCCAGCAGCGTGACGAGCTCTGGGGCCAACGTCCTGACTTTC.

V usage is TRBV5-5 and J usage is TRBJ2-7; D is possibly TRBD1 (5 bases). V was clipped by 4 bases and J by 0 bases, with 11 bases between them. Looked up from germline, CDR1 is SGHKS and CDR2 is YYEKEE (reference sequence). The CDR3 runs 14 residues. The CDR3 region is CASSADTDSYEQYF. CDR3 sequence (DNA): TGTGCCAGCAGCGCGGACACAGACTCCTACGAGCAGTACTTC.

V is TRBV10-2 and J is TRBJ1-1; D uncertain. CDR1 and CDR2 from the germline V gene are WSHSY and SAAADI. V lost 2 bases to trimming and J lost 4 bases, with 8 bases between them. The CDR3 sequence is 13 residues long. The DNA of the CDR3 is TGCGCCAGCAGTGAGCCGAGGGTCACTGAAGCTTTCTTT. It translates to CASSEPRVTEAFF.

The J gene is TRBJ2-2, the V gene TRBV4-3; perhaps TRBD1 as D (5 bases). V shed 4 bases and J shed 4 bases, with 10 bases lying between them. Looked up from germline, CDR1 is LGHNA and CDR2 is YSLEER. The CDR3 has 14 residues. This chain's CDR3 is CASSLTERTGELFF. The CDR3 DNA follows: TGCGCCAGCAGCCTGACAGAACGCACCGGGGAGCTGTTTTTT.

The V gene is TRBV2, the J gene TRBJ2-7; D remains ambiguous. CDR3 length equals 11 residues. The V end was cut by 5 bases, the J end by 4 bases, with 6 bases between. Germline CDR1 is SNHLY and CDR2 is FYNNEI. The CDR3 loop is CASSFRYEQYF. The CDR3 DNA reads as TGTGCCAGCAGTTTTAGATACGAGCAGTACTTC.

The V and J genes are TRBV12-3 or TRBV12-4 and TRBJ1-2; 9 bases match TRBD1. V was clipped by 6 bases and J by 4 bases; unmatched bases: 3. The CDR3 length is 13 residues. DNA for the CDR3: TGTGCCAGCAGGGAGACAGGGGGCTATGGCTACACCTTC. It yields the protein CASRETGGYGYTF.

The chain carries TRBV7-5 and TRBJ2-2; no check of the table's D call, TRBD2, against the DNA was made. TRBV7-5 is a listed pseudogene. The CDR3 runs 16 residues. As DNA, the CDR3 is TGTGCCAGAAGCAGGGACGGGGGGGAGAACACCGGGGAGCTGTTTTTT. Amino acids: CARSRDGGENTGELFF.

The chain recombines TRBV7-2 with TRBJ2-1, with TRBD1 matching 10 bases. This CDR3 is 18 amino acids long. Germline V gives CDR1 SGHTA, CDR2 FQGNSA. V was pared by 1 base and J by 9 bases, with 15 bases of the junction left unmatched. This chain's CDR3 is CASSLGGTGTGALSEQFF. CDR3 nucleotide sequence: TGTGCCAGCAGCTTAGGGGGCACCGGGACAGGGGCATTGAGTGAGCAGTTCTTC. The variable domain in full, with the rest retrieved from reference TRBV7-2 and TRBJ2-1, is GAGVSQSPSNKVTEKGKDVELRCDPISGHTALYWYRQSLGQGLEFLIYFQGNSAPDKSGLPSDRFSAERTGGSVSTLTIQRTQQEDSAVYLCASSLGGTGTGALSEQFFGPGTRLTVL.

The V gene is TRBV4-3, the J gene TRBJ2-7; D is perhaps TRBD2 (7 bases). Per germline, CDR1 LGHNA and CDR2 YSLEER. The ends were cut back, 0 bases at V and 2 bases at J, with 23 bases in the middle. The CDR3 has 19 residues. The CDR3 sequence is CASSQDHQGNGGTPYEQYF. CDR3 in DNA: TGCGCCAGCAGCCAAGACCATCAGGGGAACGGGGGGACCCCCTACGAGCAGTACTTC.

The chain is built from TRBV7-9 and TRBJ2-7; D gene unclear. Germline CDR1 and CDR2: SEHNR and FQNEAQ (reference sequence). V lost 2 bases and J lost 2, with 7 bases in between. CDR3 length: 13 amino acids. The DNA for the CDR3 is TGTGCCAGCAGCTTATCGACGCCCTACGAGCAGTACTTC. It yields the protein CASSLSTPYEQYF.

The chain has TRBV29-1 and TRBJ2-2, with D possibly TRBD2 on 7 matching bases. Trimming shortened V by 7 bases and J by 1 base, and 13 bases separated the two germline ends. CDR3 length: 14 amino acids. The V gene's germline CDR1 is SQVTM and CDR2 ANQGSEA. The DNA of the CDR3 is TGCAGCGCCCAAAGGGGGGGGAACACCGGGGAGCTGTTTTTT. This sequence encodes CSAQRGGNTGELFF.

This clone was seen just once. The chain has TRBV4-2 and TRBJ2-5, with D unresolved. The V end lost 4 bases, the J end lost 1 base, and 13 bases lay between the germline ends. Germline CDR1 is LGHNA and CDR2 is YNFKEQ. This CDR3 region has 15 residues. The CDR3 DNA is TGTGCCAGCAGCCCGGCCGGTGGACGCCAAGAGACCCAGTACTTC. It yields the protein CASSPAGGRQETQYF.

This clone was observed a single time. The CDR3 region is CASSVGGEQYF. The DNA of the CDR3 is TGTGCCAGCAGTGTTGGGGGCGAGCAGTACTTC. The rearrangement uses TRBV6-2 or TRBV6-3 and TRBJ2-7, with D possibly called TRBD1 or TRBD2 (5 bases each). The CDR3 length is 11 residues. CDR1 and CDR2 (germline): MNHEY, SVGEGT. The germline V and J ends were trimmed by 5 bases and 6 bases, with 8 bases remaining between them.

The rearrangement links TRBV7-9 to TRBJ2-1; D remains unclear. The CDR3 has 16 residues. The germline V gene has CDR1 SEHNR and CDR2 FQNEAQ (reference sequence). V dropped 0 bases and J dropped 5 bases, with 14 bases sitting between them. This chain's CDR3 is CASSLARVELDNEQFF. The CDR3 nucleotides are TGTGCCAGCAGCTTAGCTAGGGTGGAACTGGACAATGAGCAGTTCTTC.